The sequence of this TCR beta chain was determined in a study of blood T cell repertoires in COVID-19. Study summary: Donors in the United States, Italy and Spain gave samples during acute or convalescent COVID-19. The cDNA or gDNA used as material had been derived from T cells, B-cell-depleted T cells, or PBMCs.

Source study methods: Counts of nucleated cells, estimated from reference gene primer amplification, were obtained. Profiled with immunoSEQ multiplex PCR; TCRdb holds only in-frame clones, not every one. V, J and clone size derive from that table, while D and trimming were established from the DNA sequence. The sample records about 230,000 clones, 70% to 90% being singletons. The sample holds one count of this clone. Trimming stripped 11 bases from V and 5 bases from J, with 21 bases between. This CDR3 has 14 residues. Germline lookup yields CDR1 SEHNR and CDR2 FQNEAQ (reference sequence). J is TRBJ1-1 and V is TRBV7-9, with D perhaps matching TRBD1 (5 bases). The sample taken for sequencing was peripheral blood. The origin of this receptor is a man in his forties with acute or convalescent COVID-19. The CDR3 region is CAGGASGGKTEAFF. Here the CDR3 DNA reads TGTGCCGGAGGAGCGTCGGGGGGGAAGACTGAAGCTTTCTTT.